This T cell receptor beta chain was obtained from a study of blood T cell repertoires in COVID-19. Study-level information: COVID-19 samples, acute and convalescent, were from the United States, Italy and Spain. T cells, B-cell-depleted T cells, or PBMCs provided the cDNA or gDNA that served as material.

Germline assignment: CDR1 LGHNA and CDR2 YNFKEQ. With V trimmed by 3 bases and J by 4 bases, 7 bases remained unmatched. The CDR3 has 15 amino acids. As originally analysed: Reference gene primer amplification in the assay estimated nucleated cell counts. Sequenced by immunoSEQ multiplex PCR; TCRdb stores in-frame clones only, minus some. V and J calls and clone size are copied from that table; D and trimming were computed from the DNA. The table includes over 35,000 clones, approximately 88% detected once. This clonotype was obtained from a man aged 50-59 years with acute or convalescent COVID-19. Sequencing was done on a sample of peripheral blood. V gene TRBV4-2 combines with J gene TRBJ2-3; 7 bases are a match to TRBD1. The CDR3 sequence is CASSHETGIPDTQYF. The CDR3 region has the DNA TGTGCCAGCAGCCATGAGACAGGGATCCCAGATACGCAGTATTTT.